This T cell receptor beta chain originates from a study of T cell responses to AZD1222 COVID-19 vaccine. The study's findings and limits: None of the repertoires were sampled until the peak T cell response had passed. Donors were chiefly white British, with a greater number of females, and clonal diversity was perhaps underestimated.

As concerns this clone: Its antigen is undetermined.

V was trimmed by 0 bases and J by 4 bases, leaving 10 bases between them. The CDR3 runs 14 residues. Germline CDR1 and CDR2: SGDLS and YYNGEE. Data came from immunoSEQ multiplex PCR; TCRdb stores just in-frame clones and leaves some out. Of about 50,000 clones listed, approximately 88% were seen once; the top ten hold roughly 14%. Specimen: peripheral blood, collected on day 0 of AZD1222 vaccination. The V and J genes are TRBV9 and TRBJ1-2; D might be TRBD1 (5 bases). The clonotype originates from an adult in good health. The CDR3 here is CASSVAGEVYGYTF. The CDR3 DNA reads TGTGCCAGCAGCGTAGCGGGGGAAGTCTATGGCTACACCTTC.